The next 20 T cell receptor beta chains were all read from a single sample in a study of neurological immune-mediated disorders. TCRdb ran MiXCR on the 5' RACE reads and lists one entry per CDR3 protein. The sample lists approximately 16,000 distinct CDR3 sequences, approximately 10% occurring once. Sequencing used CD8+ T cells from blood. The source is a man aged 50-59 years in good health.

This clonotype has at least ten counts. CDR3 DNA: TGCAGTGCTAGAGATTTAGACAAGGCCTACGAGCAGTACTTC. Protein: CSARDLDKAYEQYF. The chain couples TRBV20-1 to TRBJ2-7; no clear D gene. This CDR3 spans 14 amino acids. From germline, CDR1 is DFQATT and CDR2 SNEGSKA (reference sequence). Between the trimmed V and J ends, which lost 0 bases and 2 bases, there was a span of 11 bases.

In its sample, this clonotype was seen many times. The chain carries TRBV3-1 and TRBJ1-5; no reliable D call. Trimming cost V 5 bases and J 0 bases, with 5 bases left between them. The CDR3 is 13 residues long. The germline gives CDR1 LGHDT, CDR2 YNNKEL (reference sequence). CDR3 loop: CASSANSNQPQHF. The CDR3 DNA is TGTGCCAGCAGCGCTAATAGCAATCAGCCCCAGCATTTT.

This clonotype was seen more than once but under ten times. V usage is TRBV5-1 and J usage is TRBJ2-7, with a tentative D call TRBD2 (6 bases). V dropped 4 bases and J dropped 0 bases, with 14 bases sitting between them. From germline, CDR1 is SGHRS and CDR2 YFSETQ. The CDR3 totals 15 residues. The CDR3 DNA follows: TGCGCCAGCAGCCCGGGAGTGGATAGCTCCTACGAGCAGTACTTC. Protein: CASSPGVDSSYEQYF.

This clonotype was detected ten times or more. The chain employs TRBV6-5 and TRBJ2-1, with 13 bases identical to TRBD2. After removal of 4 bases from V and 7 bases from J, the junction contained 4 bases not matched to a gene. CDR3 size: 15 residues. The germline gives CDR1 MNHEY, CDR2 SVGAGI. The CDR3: CASSSTGLAGNEQFF. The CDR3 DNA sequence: TGTGCCAGCAGTTCGACGGGACTAGCGGGAAATGAGCAGTTCTTC.

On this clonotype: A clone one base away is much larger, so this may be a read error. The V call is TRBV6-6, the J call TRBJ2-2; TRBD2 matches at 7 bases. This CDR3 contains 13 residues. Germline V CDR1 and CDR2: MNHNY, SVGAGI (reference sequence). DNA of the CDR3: TGTGCGGGGGGGTTCCTGTGGGTCGGGGAGCTGTTTTTT. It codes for CAGGFLWVGELFF.

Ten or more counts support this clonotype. The CDR3 here is CASSLALTGPTTDTQYF. The CDR3 region has the DNA TGTGCCAGCAGCTTGGCCCTAACAGGGCCTACCACAGATACGCAGTATTTT. The chain joins TRBV5-5 to TRBJ2-3, with D tentatively TRBD1 (6 bases). Trimming pared 0 bases from V and 2 bases from J, leaving 16 bases between. The CDR3 runs to 17 residues. Germline V gene lookup returns CDR1 SGHKS and CDR2 YYEKEE (reference sequence).

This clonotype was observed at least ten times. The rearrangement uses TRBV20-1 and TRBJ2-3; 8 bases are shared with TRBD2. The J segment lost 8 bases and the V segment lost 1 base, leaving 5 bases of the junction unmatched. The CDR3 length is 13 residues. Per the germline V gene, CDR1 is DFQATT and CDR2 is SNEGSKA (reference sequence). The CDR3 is CSARAPTSGTQYF. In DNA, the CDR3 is TGCAGTGCTAGAGCACCTACTAGCGGTACGCAGTATTTT.

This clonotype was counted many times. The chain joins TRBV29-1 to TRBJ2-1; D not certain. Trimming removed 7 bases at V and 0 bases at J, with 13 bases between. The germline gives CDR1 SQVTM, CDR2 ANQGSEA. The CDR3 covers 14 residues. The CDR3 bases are TGCAGCGGAAACAGCGAAGACTCCTACAATGAGCAGTTCTTC. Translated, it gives CSGNSEDSYNEQFF.

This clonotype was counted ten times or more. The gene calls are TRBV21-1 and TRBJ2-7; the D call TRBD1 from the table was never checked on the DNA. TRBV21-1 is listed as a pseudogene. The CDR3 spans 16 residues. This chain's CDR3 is CASSKPGTGDTYEQYF. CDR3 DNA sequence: TGTGCCAGCAGCAAACCCGGGACAGGGGACACCTACGAGCAGTACTTC.

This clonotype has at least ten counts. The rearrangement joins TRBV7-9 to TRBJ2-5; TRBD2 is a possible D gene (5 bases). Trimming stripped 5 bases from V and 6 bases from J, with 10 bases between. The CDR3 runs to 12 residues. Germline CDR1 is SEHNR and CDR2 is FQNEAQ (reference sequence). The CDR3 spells CASSPPGKTQYF. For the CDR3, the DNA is TGTGCCAGCAGCCCTCCGGGGAAGACCCAGTACTTC.

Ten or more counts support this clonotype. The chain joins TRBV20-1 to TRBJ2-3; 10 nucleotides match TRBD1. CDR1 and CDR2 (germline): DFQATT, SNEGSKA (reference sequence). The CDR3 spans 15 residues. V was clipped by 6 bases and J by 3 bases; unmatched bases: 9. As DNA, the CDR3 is TGCAGTGCCCTTCCGACAGGGGGCTTGACAGATACGCAGTATTTT. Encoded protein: CSALPTGGLTDTQYF.

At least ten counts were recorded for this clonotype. The CDR3 sequence is CASSGRLAGAADTQYF. The DNA of the CDR3 is TGTGCCAGCAGTGGCCGACTAGCGGGAGCTGCAGATACGCAGTATTTT. V is TRBV27 and J is TRBJ2-3; the match to TRBD2 covers 12 bases. J was trimmed by 4 bases and V by 5 bases; bases with no gene match: 7. Germline V lookup: CDR1 MNHEY, CDR2 SMNVEV (reference sequence). The CDR3 runs 16 residues.

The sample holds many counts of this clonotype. In DNA, the CDR3 is TGCAGTGCCGAAGAGACCGGGACTTTGAACACAGATACGCAGTATTTT. Translating it yields CSAEETGTLNTDTQYF. This chain links TRBV20-1 with TRBJ2-3; maybe TRBD2 (6 bases). V was cut by 6 bases and J by 2 bases, with 21 bases left in between. The CDR3 spans 16 residues. The germline V gene has CDR1 DFQATT and CDR2 SNEGSKA (reference sequence).

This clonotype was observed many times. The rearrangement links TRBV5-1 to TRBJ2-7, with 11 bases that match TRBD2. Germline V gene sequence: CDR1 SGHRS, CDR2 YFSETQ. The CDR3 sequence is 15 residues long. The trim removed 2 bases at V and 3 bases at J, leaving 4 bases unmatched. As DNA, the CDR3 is TGCGCCAGCAGCTTCAATCTAGCGGGAGGCTACGAGCAGTACTTC. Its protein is CASSFNLAGGYEQYF.

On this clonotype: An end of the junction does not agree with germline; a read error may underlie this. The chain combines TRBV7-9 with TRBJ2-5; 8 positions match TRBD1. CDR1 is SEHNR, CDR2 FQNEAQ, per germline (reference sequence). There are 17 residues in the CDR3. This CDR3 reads CARSLMVSGGSEETQYF. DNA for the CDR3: TGTGCCAGAAGCTTAATGGTTTCAGGGGGCAGTGAAGAGACCCAGTACTTC.

CDR3: CAWIRGTEAFF. CDR3 nucleotide sequence: TGTGCCTGGATCAGAGGGACCGAAGCTTTCTTT. V gene TRBV30 combines with J gene TRBJ1-1, with a tentative D call TRBD1 (5 bases). Germline CDR1 is GTSNPN and CDR2 is SVGIG (reference sequence). V lost 4 bases, J lost 8 bases, and 11 bases lay in between. The CDR3 extends over 11 amino acids.

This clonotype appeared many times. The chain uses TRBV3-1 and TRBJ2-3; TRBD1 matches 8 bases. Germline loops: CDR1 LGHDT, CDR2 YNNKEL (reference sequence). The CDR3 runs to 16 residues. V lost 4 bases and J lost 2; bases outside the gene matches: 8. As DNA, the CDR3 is TGTGCCAGCAGCCCCGTTTGGGGACAGGCCACAGATACGCAGTATTTT. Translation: CASSPVWGQATDTQYF.

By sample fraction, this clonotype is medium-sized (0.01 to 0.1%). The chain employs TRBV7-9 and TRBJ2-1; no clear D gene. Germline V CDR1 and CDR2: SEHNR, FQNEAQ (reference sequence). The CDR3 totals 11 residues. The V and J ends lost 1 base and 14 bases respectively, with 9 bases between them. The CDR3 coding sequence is TGTGCCAGCAGCTTAGGCGGATATGAGTTCTTC. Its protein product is CASSLGGYEFF. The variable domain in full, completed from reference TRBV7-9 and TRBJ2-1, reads DTGVSQNPRHKITKRGQNVTFRCDPISEHNRLYWYRQTLGQGPEFLTYFQNEAQLEKSRLLSDRFSAERPKGSFSTLEIQRTEQGDSAMYLCASSLGGYEFFGPGTRLTVL.

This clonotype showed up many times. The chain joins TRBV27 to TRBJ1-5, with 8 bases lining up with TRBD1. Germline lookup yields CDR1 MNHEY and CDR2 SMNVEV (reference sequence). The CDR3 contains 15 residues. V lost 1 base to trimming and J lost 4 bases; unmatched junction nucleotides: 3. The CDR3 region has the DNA TGTGCCAGCAGTTTATGGCAGGGGGCTAATCAGCCCCAGCATTTT. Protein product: CASSLWQGANQPQHF.

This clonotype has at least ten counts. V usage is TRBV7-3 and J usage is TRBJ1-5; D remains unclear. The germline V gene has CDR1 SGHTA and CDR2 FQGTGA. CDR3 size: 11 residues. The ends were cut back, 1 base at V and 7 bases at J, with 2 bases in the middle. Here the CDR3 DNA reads TGTGCCAGCAGCTTAAAACAGCCCCAGCATTTT. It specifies CASSLKQPQHF.